The rows below give T cell receptor beta chains drawn from one sample of a study of blood T cells in healthy people across ages. Via MiXCR, TCRdb re-called the 5' RACE reads, giving one row per CDR3 protein. The table shows under 800,000 distinct CDR3 sequences, with approximately 43% occurring only once. Sequencing input: blood. All receptors come from a woman aged 55-75 years in good health. Both conserved end residues are part of each CDR3. D genes are given only for firm matches. The listing skips clone size in some rows; elsewhere it reads once, few, many or a size class.

few,.,TRBJ2-5,TRBV11-2,CASSPPSIYGQETQYF,TGTGCCAGCAGCCCACCCTCCATTTATGGTCAAGAGACCCAGTACTTC
.,TRBD2,TRBJ2-5,TRBV7-9,CASGLAGAAETQYF,TGTGCCAGCGGATTAGCGGGGGCCGCGGAGACCCAGTACTTC
.,.,TRBJ2-3,TRBV29-1,CSVEDGYTDTQYF,TGCAGCGTTGAAGATGGTTACACAGATACGCAGTATTTT
.,TRBD1,TRBJ2-7,TRBV7-2,CASSPHRDSNNEQYF,TGTGCCAGCAGCCCCCACCGGGACAGCAACAATGAGCAGTACTTC
few,TRBD2,TRBJ2-5,TRBV10-3,CAISEATSVGGTQYF,TGTGCCATCAGTGAAGCGACTAGCGTTGGTGGGACCCAGTACTTC
.,TRBD2,TRBJ2-4,TRBV30,CAWRLAGGAKNIQYF,TGTGCCTGGAGACTTGCGGGGGGAGCCAAAAACATTCAGTACTTC
few,TRBD2,TRBJ2-1,TRBV5-6,CASGLAGLPAWEFF,TGTGCCAGTGGACTAGCGGGATTACCCGCGTGGGAGTTCTTC
few,TRBD2,TRBJ2-5,TRBV3-1,CASRGGLVGETQYF,TGTGCCAGCAGGGGAGGACTAGTGGGAGAGACCCAGTACTTC
.,TRBD1,TRBJ2-5,TRBV3-1,CASSRRTGTWETQYF,TGTGCCAGCAGCCGCCGGACAGGGACATGGGAGACCCAGTACTTC
.,TRBD2,TRBJ2-1,TRBV20-1,CSSLPGLAGNEQFF,TGCAGTTCCCTACCGGGACTAGCTGGGAATGAGCAGTTCTTC
.,TRBD2,TRBJ2-5,TRBV10-3,CAIRVGTSDKETQYF,TGTGCCATCAGGGTAGGGACTAGCGACAAAGAGACCCAGTACTTC
few,.,TRBJ1-4,TRBV29-1,CSAGGRDEKLFF,TGCAGCGCTGGAGGTAGAGATGAAAAACTGTTTTTT
few,TRBD1,TRBJ1-5,TRBV6-5,CASSPGQLKMPQHF,TGTGCCAGCAGTCCGGGACAGCTCAAGATGCCCCAGCATTTT
.,.,TRBJ2-5,TRBV20-1,CTWGRSTETQYF,TGCACCTGGGGGCGGTCGACGGAGACCCAGTACTTC
few,.,TRBJ2-7,TRBV12-3/TRBV12-4,CASKSSSGISYEQYF,TGTGCCAGCAAATCATCCAGCGGAATCTCCTACGAGCAGTACTTC
once,.,TRBJ2-7,TRBV7-2,CASSLARGSDYEQYF,TGTGCCAGCAGCTTAGCTAGGGGTAGCGACTACGAGCAGTACTTC
.,TRBD1,TRBJ1-1,TRBV6-2/TRBV6-3,CASSPWGQRETFF,TGTGCCAGCAGTCCGTGGGGACAGCGAGAAACTTTCTTT
few,.,TRBJ2-7,TRBV7-3,CASSLDGYSYEQYF,TGTGCCAGCAGCTTGGACGGCTACTCCTACGAGCAGTACTTC
.,TRBD2,TRBJ2-1,TRBV2,CASSALVGTSGRRAYNEQFF,TGTGCCAGCAGCGCCCTGGTGGGGACTAGCGGGAGAAGGGCCTACAATGAGCAGTTCTTC
few,.,TRBJ2-5,TRBV6-1,CASSRDLGVTQYF,TGTGCCAGCAGTCGGGACCTAGGCGTGACCCAGTACTTC
.,.,TRBJ1-2,TRBV12-3/TRBV12-4,CASSCEGGYGYTF,TGTGCCAGCAGTTGTGAGGGCGGCTATGGCTACACCTTC
few,TRBD2,TRBJ2-1,TRBV7-3,CASSSTPSGMYEQFF,TGTGCCAGCAGCTCGACCCCTAGCGGGATGTATGAGCAGTTCTTC
.,TRBD2,TRBJ2-5,TRBV20-1,CSARRLAGTNEQYF,TGCAGTGCTCGCCGACTAGCGGGTACAAATGAGCAGTACTTC
few,.,TRBJ1-5,TRBV10-3,CAIGRTNGRNQPQHF,TGTGCCATCGGGCGAACTAACGGACGCAATCAGCCCCAGCATTTT
.,TRBD1,TRBJ1-2,TRBV27,CASSLSTGGYYGYTF,TGTGCCAGCAGTTTATCGACAGGGGGCTACTATGGCTACACCTTC
.,.,TRBJ2-3,TRBV12-3/TRBV12-4,CASTTLSGTDTQYF,TGTGCCAGCACAACTCTCAGCGGCACAGATACGCAGTATTTT
few,.,TRBJ2-7,TRBV28,CASKVGTSYEQYF,TGTGCCAGCAAGGTTGGGACAAGCTACGAGCAGTACTTC
.,.,TRBJ2-2,TRBV7-2,CASSLVGGGGPFTGELFF,TGTGCCAGCAGCTTAGTAGGGGGCGGGGGACCCTTCACCGGGGAGCTGTTTTTT
.,.,TRBJ2-5,TRBV5-1,CASSLAAGETQYF,TGCGCCAGCAGCTTGGCAGCCGGGGAGACCCAGTACTTC
.,TRBD2,TRBJ2-1,TRBV11-2,CASSRGGSPNEQFF,TGTGCCAGCAGCCGCGGGGGGAGTCCGAATGAGCAGTTCTTC
.,TRBD1,TRBJ1-6,TRBV20-1,CSARDPTGGLNSPLHF,TGCAGTGCTAGAGATCCGACAGGGGGCCTTAATTCACCCCTCCACTTT
many,.,TRBJ2-5,TRBV28,CASGEGAKETQYF,TGTGCCTCTGGGGAGGGGGCTAAGGAGACCCAGTACTTC
.,.,TRBJ2-7,TRBV7-6,CASSARGGANEQYF,TGTGCCAGCAGCGCCAGAGGGGGGGCCAACGAGCAGTACTTC
.,TRBD2,TRBJ2-5,TRBV3-1,CASSRREVPHNEQYF,TGTGCCAGCAGCAGGCGGGAGGTCCCCCACAATGAGCAGTACTTC
few,TRBD2,TRBJ2-3,TRBV29-1,CSVAPTGRGTDTQYF,TGCAGCGTTGCCCCGACGGGGAGGGGCACAGATACGCAGTATTTT
.,.,TRBJ2-1,TRBV11-2,CASRGAYEQFF,TGTGCCAGCAGGGGGGCCTATGAGCAGTTCTTC
few,.,TRBJ2-3,TRBV10-1,CASSEDRHTDTQYF,TGCGCCAGCAGTGAAGATCGGCACACAGATACGCAGTATTTT